The clone carrying this T cell receptor (beta chain) has only a few counts. The antigen remains undetermined. Using quantitative 5'-RACE with molecular barcodes, the authors made TCR beta libraries. TCRdb re-called the 5' RACE reads with MiXCR, one entry per CDR3 protein. Here the sample spans about 500,000 distinct CDR3 sequences, roughly 12% being singletons. The source of the sample is a study of CD8 T cells in ankylosing spondylitis. Points from the study as a whole: Within peripheral blood, clones linked to disease were CD8+ and relatively rare. Disease-linked clones reportedly showed significant enrichment in matched ankylosing spondylitis synovial fluid. One TCR beta motif, made up of roughly eight highly homologous variants, appeared characteristic of ankylosing spondylitis blood. Some of these motif variants have turned up before, in reports on reactive arthritis synovial fluid and blood.

The sample taken for sequencing was blood, either unsorted or a sorted T cell fraction (not recorded which). The clonotype originates from a male donor with ankylosing spondylitis.

CDR3 coding DNA: TGTGCCAGCAGTTCCCTCCCGGGATCTGGAAACACCATATATTTT. Protein: CASSSLPGSGNTIYF. This chain uses TRBV12-3 or TRBV12-4 with TRBJ1-3; no clear D. Trimming left V 4 bases short and J 1 base short, with 11 bases between. CDR3 length: 15 amino acids.